Here is one T cell receptor (beta chain) with its context. The sample is drawn from a study of blood T cell repertoires in COVID-19. Overall study context: COVID-19 samples from acute and convalescent phases originated in the United States, Italy and Spain. PBMCs, B-cell-depleted T cells, or T cells were the source of the cDNA or gDNA that made up the material.

As handled by the study authors: Estimation of nucleated cell counts was performed using reference gene primer amplification. Profiled with immunoSEQ multiplex PCR; TCRdb holds only in-frame clones, not every one. The DNA gave D and trimming, while V, J and clone size come from that table. The table includes some 100,000 clones, less than 90% detected once. The CDR3 runs to 11 residues. The source material was peripheral blood. The clonotype was recovered from a man in his 70s who had recovered from COVID-19. This chain connects TRBV21-1 to TRBJ1-1. TRBV21-1 is designated a pseudogene. CDR3 protein: CASSPLRVTFF. The CDR3 DNA reads as TGTGCCAGCAGCCCCCTGCGCGTTACTTTCTTT.